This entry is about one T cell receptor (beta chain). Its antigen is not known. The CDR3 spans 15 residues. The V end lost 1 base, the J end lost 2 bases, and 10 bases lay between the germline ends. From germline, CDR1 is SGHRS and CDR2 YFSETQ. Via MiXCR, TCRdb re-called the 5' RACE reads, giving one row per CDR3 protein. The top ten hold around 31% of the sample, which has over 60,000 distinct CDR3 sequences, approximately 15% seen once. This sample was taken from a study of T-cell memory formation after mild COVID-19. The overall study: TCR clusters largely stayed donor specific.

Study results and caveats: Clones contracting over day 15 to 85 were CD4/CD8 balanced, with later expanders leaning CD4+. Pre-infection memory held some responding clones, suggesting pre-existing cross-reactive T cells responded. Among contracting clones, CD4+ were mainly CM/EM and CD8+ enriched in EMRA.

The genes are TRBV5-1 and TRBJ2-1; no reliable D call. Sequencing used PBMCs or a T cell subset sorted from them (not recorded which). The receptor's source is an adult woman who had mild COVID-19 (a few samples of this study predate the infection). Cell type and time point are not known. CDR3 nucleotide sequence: TGCGCCAGCAGCTTGCGGAATGTGCCCTACAATGAGCAGTTCTTC. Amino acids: CASSLRNVPYNEQFF.